The clone carrying this TCR beta chain was recorded a few times. Its antigen is undetermined. The sample is drawn from a study of blood T cells in healthy people across ages. Overall study findings and caveats: Diversity was higher, and naive CD4+ cells more numerous, in long-lived donors than in aged donors.

Combining a sample-barcoded 5' primer with a J-beta primer mix, a second PCR ran for roughly 7 to 12 cycles. Through a template-switch adaptor with 12 random nucleotides, each cDNA molecule received a tag. Each CDR3 protein gets one entry after TCRdb re-called the 5' RACE reads with MiXCR. The top ten hold over 25% of the sample, which has some 320,000 distinct CDR3 sequences, roughly 27% seen once. CDR3 length: 17 amino acids. Trimming at V came to 5 bases and at J to 1 base, leaving 12 bases not matched to a gene. CDR1 and CDR2 from the germline V gene are MNHEY and SVGEGT. Source material: blood. The rearrangement uses TRBV6-2 or TRBV6-3 and TRBJ2-7, with TRBD2 identical over 9 bases. The TCR was taken from a woman aged 65 to 85 in good health. The CDR3 nucleotides are TGTGCCAGCAGTCCGTCGCTGACTAGCGGAGGTTCCTACGAGCAGTACTTC. This translates into CASSPSLTSGGSYEQYF.